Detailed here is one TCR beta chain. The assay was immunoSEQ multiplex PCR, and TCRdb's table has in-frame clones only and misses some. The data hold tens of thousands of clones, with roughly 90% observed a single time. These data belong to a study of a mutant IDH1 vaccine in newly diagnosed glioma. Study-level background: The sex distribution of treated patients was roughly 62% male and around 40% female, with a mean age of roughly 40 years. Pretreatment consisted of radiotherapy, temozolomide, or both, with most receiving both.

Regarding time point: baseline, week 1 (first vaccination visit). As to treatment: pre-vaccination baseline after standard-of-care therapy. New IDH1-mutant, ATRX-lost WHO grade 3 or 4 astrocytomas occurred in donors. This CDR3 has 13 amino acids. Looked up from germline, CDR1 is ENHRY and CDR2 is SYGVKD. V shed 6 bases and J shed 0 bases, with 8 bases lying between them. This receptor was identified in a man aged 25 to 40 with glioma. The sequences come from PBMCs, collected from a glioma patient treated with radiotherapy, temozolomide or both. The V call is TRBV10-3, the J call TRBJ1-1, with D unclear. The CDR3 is CAISGPLNTEAFF. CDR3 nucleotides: TGTGCCATCAGCGGGCCTTTGAACACTGAAGCTTTCTTT.